This TCR beta chain stems from a study of blood T cells in healthy people across ages. Total RNA extracted from each sample amounted to at least 6 micrograms. It was with a sample-barcoded 5' primer and a J-beta primer mix that a second PCR of roughly 7 to 12 cycles was run. TCRdb re-called the 5' RACE reads with MiXCR, one entry per CDR3 protein. The sample carries about 760,000 distinct CDR3 sequences, 20% to 25% recorded once. Germline V CDR1 and CDR2: LGHNA, YSLEER. With 5 bases removed from V and 6 bases from J, the gap between germline ends came to 17 bases. This CDR3 contains 15 residues. The sample was also reused in another study, on T cells of mothers and their children. That report notes: All extracted RNA went into cDNA synthesis, about 1.4 ug per 15 ul. Related mother-child pairs shared slightly more overlap than unrelated pairs, but the difference was non-significant.

The sequence was obtained from a boy younger than 18 in good health. Source material: blood. V gene TRBV4-3 combines with J gene TRBJ2-1; D may be TRBD1 or TRBD2 (5 bases each). CDR3 in amino acids: CASSGNRGPGNEQFF. CDR3 nucleotide sequence: TGCGCCAGCAGCGGGAACCGGGGCCCTGGCAATGAGCAGTTCTTC.